The sample holds one count of the clone carrying this T cell receptor (beta chain). The antigen remains unidentified. One entry per CDR3 protein, called by TCRdb with MiXCR from the reads. The data contain around 430,000 distinct CDR3 sequences, more than 40% of them singletons. The data were taken from a study of T cell repertoires in cytomegalovirus infection. Germline CDR1 and CDR2: ENHRY and SYGVKD. The CDR3 length is 16 residues. V dropped 4 bases and J dropped 5; count of bases not matched to a gene: 11. This chain uses TRBV10-3 with TRBJ2-5; 9 positions agree with TRBD1. Sequencing was performed on cultured PBMCs, taken from culture after CMV antigen stimulation. The sequence was collected from a human donor in good health (CMV status not recorded). Some clones in this sample may be carry-over from other donors' samples. CDR3 in DNA: TGTGCCATCAGTGTAGGGACAGGGCGGGGTCGGGAGACCCAGTACTTC. It yields the protein CAISVGTGRGRETQYF.